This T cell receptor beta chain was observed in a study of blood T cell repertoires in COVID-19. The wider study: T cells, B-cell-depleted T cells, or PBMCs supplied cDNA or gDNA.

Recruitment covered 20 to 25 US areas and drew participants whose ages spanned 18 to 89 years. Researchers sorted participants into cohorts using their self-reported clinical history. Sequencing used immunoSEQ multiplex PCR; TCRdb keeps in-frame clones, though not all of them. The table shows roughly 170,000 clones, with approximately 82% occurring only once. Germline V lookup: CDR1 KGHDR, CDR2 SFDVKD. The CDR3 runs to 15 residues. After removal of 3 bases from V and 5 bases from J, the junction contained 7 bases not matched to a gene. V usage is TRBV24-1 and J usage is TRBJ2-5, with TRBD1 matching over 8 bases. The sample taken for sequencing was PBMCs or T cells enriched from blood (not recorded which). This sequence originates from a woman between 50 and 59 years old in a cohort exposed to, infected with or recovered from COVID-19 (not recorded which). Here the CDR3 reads CATSDPRTGLETQYF. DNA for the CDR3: TGTGCCACCAGTGATCCGCGGACAGGGTTGGAGACCCAGTACTTC.